Given below is one TCR beta chain in context. Its specific antigen is unknown. No much larger clone exists at a distance of one base, and base qualities are not known. What the time point label conveys for this sample: progressive disease on ibrutinib. For TCR beta library preparation, roughly 1.8 micrograms of genomic DNA was extracted from cryopreserved PBMCs. Longitudinal blood samples from CLL patients on ibrutinib monotherapy underwent high-throughput TCR beta sequencing. Patients were enrolled in a phase 2 open-label single-center ibrutinib monotherapy trial. The goal of deep resolution MiSeq sequencing was a depth between 1 in 1 million and 1 in 200,000 T cells, and coverage averaged 10x per clonotype. TCR beta libraries were generated with the immunoSEQ hsTCRB Kit. The authors' analysis ran thus. Data were analyzed with ImmunoSEQ Data Assistant and ImmunoSEQ Analyzer, with V, D and J genes assigned per IMGT definitions. Clonality was computed as one minus normalized Shannon entropy of productive rearrangement frequencies, ranging from 0 to 1. Only overrepresented clonotypes making up at least 0.05% of the repertoire of each patient were included in the public clonotype analysis. Approximately 14 age-matched healthy donor repertoires from immuneACCESS served as clonality controls. Held by TCRdb, this immuneACCESS table contains in-frame sequences only and omits some clones. Under half of the omission traces to an unresolved V gene where checked; the cause of the rest is unknown. V, J and clone size reflect that table, while D and trimming were determined from the DNA. This sample lists 250,000 to 350,000 clones; about 72% were detected once. In total, the top ten clones hold about 5.3% of the sample.

Cut back by 0 bases and 8 bases, the V and J ends lie 7 bases apart. CDR1 and CDR2, per the germline V gene (reference sequence), are SGHNT and YYREEE. The CDR3 holds 12 amino acids from the cysteine to the phenylalanine. Just the 36-base CDR3 DNA is kept, in frame starting at base 1. This sample is part of a study of cytotoxic CD8 clonotypes in ibrutinib-treated CLL (dated by TCRdb to the early 2020s). Some background on the complete study: The cohort was composed of around twelve relapsed/refractory and fewer than 16 treatment-naive patients; IGHV unmutated status was identified in 17 patients. Samples averaged around 280,000 productive templates and more than 85,000 productive rearrangements. Longitudinal samples were available for about 30% of the 86 trial participants. Response samples were taken after a median of around 13 months on treatment, ranging from roughly 6 to 36 months. Cryopreserved peripheral blood mononuclear cells were obtained before treatment, at response, and at either sustained remission or disease progression. Every sample from remission and from progressive disease was obtained while the patients were still on ibrutinib. Partial responses were observed in about 25 patients and complete responses in 2; after a median follow-up of about 69 months, remission was maintained in 14 patients and progression was observed in approximately twelve.

General study outcomes and caveats: At baseline, clonality was higher than in age-matched healthy donors and showed a strong correlation with circulating CD8+ T-cell counts. Public clonotypes were found to be uncommon and were observed to contract or remain stable during treatment; the increase in clonality was shown to reflect expansion of private clonotypes at ibrutinib response. Clonality increased at ibrutinib response, stayed stable in sustained remission, and fell back toward baseline at progression. Sustained-remission and progressing patients did not have matched sampling times, and lymph node repertoires were not examined.

The sequencing here drew on PBMCs, taken at disease progression, from a patient treated with ibrutinib. The clonotype comes from a human donor with chronic lymphocytic leukemia. Here the chain combines TRBV5-4 and TRBJ2-3; possibly the D gene is TRBD2, per 6 matching bases. The nucleotide sequence is TGTGCCAGCAGCTTGGTGGGAGGTACGCAGTATTTT. This sequence encodes CASSLVGGTQYF.